Many counts were recorded for the clone carrying this T cell receptor (beta chain). Its target is not known. This entry comes from a study of breast tumors, draining lymph nodes, adjacent tissues. The study's findings and limits: The data were judged consistent with most tumor T cells coming from lymph node and expanding in tumor.

Samples came from axillary lymph nodes draining the breast cancer. V shed 4 bases and J 4 bases; nucleotides not matched to a gene: 11. CDR3 length: 16 amino acids. Germline values: CDR1 PRHDT, CDR2 FYEKMQ (reference sequence). TCRdb reanalysed the multiplex PCR reads using MiXCR and keeps one entry per CDR3 protein. Among around 290,000 distinct CDR3 sequences listed, over 25% were seen once. The sample taken for sequencing was axillary lymph node tissue. The chain carries TRBV13 and TRBJ1-2; 8 nucleotides line up with TRBD1. This TCR came from a female donor with breast cancer. Some clones in this sample may be carry-over from other donors' samples. Here the CDR3 DNA reads TGTGCCAGCAGCTATAGTGGACAGGGTTGGGGCTATGGCTACACCTTC. It codes for CASSYSGQGWGYGYTF. The variable domain in full, completed from reference TRBV13 and TRBJ1-2, reads AAGVIQSPRHLIKEKRETATLKCYPIPRHDTVYWYQQGPGQDPQFLISFYEKMQSDKGSIPDRFSAQQFSDYHSELNMSSLELGDSALYFCASSYSGQGWGYGYTFGSGTRLTVV.